This TCR beta chain came from a study of T-cell reconstitution after alpha-beta-depleted transplantation in children. General study findings and limits: Counts and diversity of T cells one year after transplant came mostly from newly produced T cells. At day 60, the high TCRbeta diversity found in some patients originated from recipient T cells and thymic progenitors that had survived. Alpha-beta T cells about two months after transplant reportedly derived from several hundred expanded graft clones.

Unique molecular identifiers tagged the TCRbeta library. TCRdb itself ran the PCR reads through MiXCR, one entry per CDR3 protein. Of 200,000 to 250,000 distinct CDR3 sequences listed, around 9.2% are singletons. Trimming pared 8 bases from V and 0 bases from J, leaving 11 bases between. Looked up from germline, CDR1 is SGHVS and CDR2 is FQNEAQ. The CDR3 is 14 residues long. With respect to this clonotype: Its antigen is unidentified.

Source: PBMCs, mostly from graft donor cells, taken 360 days after TCRalphabeta/CD19-depleted stem cell transplant. The V call is TRBV7-8, the J call TRBJ2-1, with D possibly called TRBD1 or TRBD2 (5 bases each). The sequence derives from a male patient between 2 and 15 years old who had a stem cell transplant for acute myeloid leukemia, so the T cells may come from the graft donor. Here the CDR3 DNA reads TGTGCCAGCGTGGGACCCTCCTCCTACAATGAGCAGTTCTTC. Residues: CASVGPSSYNEQFF.